These T cell receptor beta chains were read from a single sample in a study of early T cells in non-severe SARS-CoV-2 infection. TCRdb passed the 5' RACE reads through MiXCR, listing each CDR3 protein once. Of about 67,000 distinct CDR3 sequences detected, 9% to 10% appear once; the ten largest clones hold roughly a sixth. Material: whole blood, obtained at baseline. All receptors come from an adult who was a healthcare worker with PCR-confirmed SARS-CoV-2 infection or an uninfected control (not recorded which). The CDR3 runs from the conserved cysteine through the conserved F or W. Fields, in order: J gene, V gene, clone size, D gene, CDR3 protein, CDR3 DNA. D genes are given only for firm matches. Clone size appears in some rows only: once, few, many, or a class for an expanded clone.

j_call: TRBJ2-3
v_call: TRBV20-1
clone_size: NA
d_call: NA
cdr3_aa: CSASLLGQDTQYF
cdr3_nt: TGCAGTGCTAGCCTCTTGGGCCAAGATACGCAGTATTTT

j_call: TRBJ2-1
v_call: TRBV6-2/TRBV6-3
clone_size: many
d_call: TRBD2
cdr3_aa: CASREGTSGRGNEQFF
cdr3_nt: TGTGCCAGCAGGGAAGGGACTAGCGGGAGAGGAAATGAGCAGTTCTTC

j_call: TRBJ2-5
v_call: TRBV2
clone_size: NA
d_call: NA
cdr3_aa: CASSPNTFAETQYF
cdr3_nt: TGTGCCAGCAGCCCGAACACCTTCGCGGAGACCCAGTACTTC

j_call: TRBJ2-7
v_call: TRBV29-1
clone_size: few
d_call: NA
cdr3_aa: CSVQSSYEQYF
cdr3_nt: TGCAGCGTTCAGAGCTCCTACGAGCAGTACTTC

j_call: TRBJ2-7
v_call: TRBV6-2/TRBV6-3
clone_size: few
d_call: NA
cdr3_aa: CASGNGYEQYF
cdr3_nt: TGTGCCTCAGGGAACGGCTACGAGCAGTACTTC

j_call: TRBJ2-7
v_call: TRBV20-1
clone_size: NA
d_call: TRBD2
cdr3_aa: CSAMSGRAPYEQYF
cdr3_nt: TGCAGTGCTATGAGCGGGAGGGCCCCCTACGAGCAGTACTTC

j_call: TRBJ2-6
v_call: TRBV3-1
clone_size: many
d_call: NA
cdr3_aa: CASSQDSRGRANVLTF
cdr3_nt: TGTGCCAGCAGCCAAGACTCCAGGGGAAGGGCCAACGTCCTGACTTTC

j_call: TRBJ2-2
v_call: TRBV11-2
clone_size: many
d_call: NA
cdr3_aa: CASSLGTFTGELFF
cdr3_nt: TGTGCCAGCAGCTTAGGGACCTTCACCGGGGAGCTGTTTTTT

j_call: TRBJ2-7
v_call: TRBV9
clone_size: NA
d_call: NA
cdr3_aa: CASSLLDTPGVYEQYF
cdr3_nt: TGTGCCAGCAGCTTACTCGACACCCCAGGTGTCTACGAGCAGTACTTC

j_call: TRBJ1-4
v_call: TRBV7-3
clone_size: medium-sized
d_call: NA
cdr3_aa: CASSPNGGEKLFF
cdr3_nt: TGTGCCAGCAGCCCAAACGGGGGTGAAAAACTGTTTTTT

j_call: TRBJ2-7
v_call: TRBV6-5
clone_size: few
d_call: TRBD1
cdr3_aa: CASSLSGQGREQYF
cdr3_nt: TGTGCCAGCAGTCTATCCGGACAGGGGCGCGAGCAGTACTTC

j_call: TRBJ2-3
v_call: TRBV23-1
clone_size: few
d_call: NA
cdr3_aa: CASSQFRCPPNTDTQYF
cdr3_nt: TGCGCCAGCAGTCAATTTCGTTGCCCCCCTAACACAGATACGCAGTATTTT

j_call: TRBJ2-7
v_call: TRBV7-2
clone_size: few
d_call: NA
cdr3_aa: CASSLKEGTTPAMAYEQYF
cdr3_nt: TGTGCCAGCAGCTTAAAGGAGGGCACAACCCCGGCTATGGCCTACGAGCAGTACTTC

j_call: TRBJ1-5
v_call: TRBV6-1
clone_size: many
d_call: NA
cdr3_aa: CASSESVGGRSNQPQHF
cdr3_nt: TGTGCCAGCAGTGAAAGTGTAGGGGGGCGAAGCAATCAGCCCCAGCATTTT

j_call: TRBJ2-5
v_call: TRBV7-7
clone_size: few
d_call: NA
cdr3_aa: CASSPASYQETQYF
cdr3_nt: TGTGCTAGCAGCCCGGCCAGCTACCAAGAGACCCAGTACTTC

j_call: TRBJ1-3
v_call: TRBV7-9
clone_size: few
d_call: NA
cdr3_aa: CASSPPTGFSGNTIYF
cdr3_nt: TGTGCCAGCAGCCCCCCGACGGGGTTCTCTGGAAACACCATATATTTT

j_call: TRBJ1-5
v_call: TRBV28
clone_size: many
d_call: NA
cdr3_aa: CASTMDGRNQPQHF
cdr3_nt: TGTGCCAGTACTATGGACGGTCGTAATCAGCCCCAGCATTTT

j_call: TRBJ2-1
v_call: TRBV7-3
clone_size: many
d_call: NA
cdr3_aa: CASSLTGPGREQFF
cdr3_nt: TGTGCCAGCAGCTTAACAGGTCCGGGGAGGGAGCAGTTCTTC

j_call: TRBJ2-7
v_call: TRBV12-3/TRBV12-4
clone_size: few
d_call: TRBD1
cdr3_aa: CASSPGTGIGEQYF
cdr3_nt: TGTGCCAGCAGTCCCGGGACAGGGATCGGGGAGCAGTACTTC

j_call: TRBJ2-3
v_call: TRBV20-1
clone_size: few
d_call: NA
cdr3_aa: CSGAVHGTDTQYF
cdr3_nt: TGCAGTGGTGCGGTCCACGGCACAGATACGCAGTATTTT

j_call: TRBJ2-1
v_call: TRBV11-2
clone_size: many
d_call: NA
cdr3_aa: CASSSRGGAYNEQFF
cdr3_nt: TGTGCCAGCAGCTCCCGAGGGGGGGCCTACAATGAGCAGTTCTTC